This TCR beta chain was observed in a study of cytomegalovirus exposure and HLA in healthy donors. About this clone: Its antigen is unidentified.

PCR used 60 Vbeta primers and 13 Jbeta primers. This table comes from immunoSEQ multiplex PCR, and its TCRdb copy is limited to in-frame clones, with some not included. The table shows roughly 80,000 clones, with approximately 66% occurring only once. CDR3 length equals 15 residues. Germline assignment: CDR1 SGHDT and CDR2 YYEEEE. The ends lost 4 bases at V and 6 bases at J; junction bases unmatched: 11. Study findings and constraints: For TCR beta chains, V- and J-gene trimming was later linked to a missense DCLRE1C variant. Later on, an analysis tied over 15,000 TCR beta sequences to HLA alleles at 0.05 false discovery rate. Donors belonging to an Asian-associated ancestry cluster reportedly showed fewer N-insertions in productive TCRs than the roughly 700-donor mean, according to what a later analysis found. An analysis that came later showed most CMV-associated TCR beta chains appearing HLA-restricted.

Sequencing was carried out using PBMCs. V and J are TRBV5-6 and TRBJ1-2, with 8 positions matching TRBD1. This clonotype originated in a male donor in good health and CMV-seropositive. As DNA, the CDR3 is TGTGCCAGCAGCGGATTGGACAGGGTCTACAATGGCTACACCTTC. This sequence encodes CASSGLDRVYNGYTF.